The rows below give T cell receptor beta chains drawn from one sample of a study of T cell repertoires in cytomegalovirus infection. MiXCR, run by TCRdb on the reads, gives a single entry per CDR3 protein. The data hold 450,000 to 650,000 distinct CDR3 sequences, with about 26% observed a single time. The sequencing input was PBMCs. The receptor source for this set is a human donor in good health (CMV status not recorded). Some clones in this sample may be carry-over from other donors' samples. CDR3s include the opening cysteine and the closing phenylalanine or tryptophan. A D gene is named only where the DNA matches it firmly. The listing skips clone size in some rows; elsewhere it reads once, few, many or a size class.

clone size: NA
D gene: NA
J gene: TRBJ2-3
V gene: TRBV30
CDR3 DNA: TGTGCCTCGACTGATCCGGGACACAATATACTAGATACGCAGTATTTT
CDR3 protein: CASTDPGHNILDTQYF

clone size: once
D gene: NA
J gene: TRBJ2-5
V gene: TRBV24-1
CDR3 DNA: TGTGCCACCAGTGATTTGACGGACCCCCAAGAGACCCAGTACTTC
CDR3 protein: CATSDLTDPQETQYF

clone size: few
D gene: NA
J gene: TRBJ2-5
V gene: TRBV5-4
CDR3 DNA: TGTGCCAGCAGCTTGGGGGGGCCCGCGACCCAGTACTTC
CDR3 protein: CASSLGGPATQYF

clone size: few
D gene: NA
J gene: TRBJ1-1
V gene: TRBV12-3/TRBV12-4
CDR3 DNA: TGTGCCAGCAACGGATTGAGGGGGAACACTGAAGCTTTCTTT
CDR3 protein: CASNGLRGNTEAFF

clone size: few
D gene: NA
J gene: TRBJ1-3
V gene: TRBV6-8
CDR3 DNA: TGTGCCAGCAGACAGCACTCCCAGGAAAACACCATATATTTT
CDR3 protein: CASRQHSQENTIYF

clone size: NA
D gene: TRBD2
J gene: TRBJ2-7
V gene: TRBV20-1
CDR3 DNA: TGCAGTGCTGACGGGGGGACGGCTGACGAGCAGTACTTC
CDR3 protein: CSADGGTADEQYF

clone size: NA
D gene: TRBD2
J gene: TRBJ2-1
V gene: TRBV19
CDR3 DNA: TGTGCCAGTAAAGGCCGGGGGGGGGTGGGATACAATGAGCAGTTCTTC
CDR3 protein: CASKGRGGVGYNEQFF

clone size: NA
D gene: NA
J gene: TRBJ2-2
V gene: TRBV7-8
CDR3 DNA: TGTGCCAGCAGCTTACTTGATATCGGGGAGCTGTTTTTT
CDR3 protein: CASSLLDIGELFF

clone size: many
D gene: TRBD2
J gene: TRBJ2-1
V gene: TRBV6-1
CDR3 DNA: TGTGCCAGCAGTGAAATAGCGGGAGCCCACAATGAGCAGTTCTTC
CDR3 protein: CASSEIAGAHNEQFF

clone size: few
D gene: TRBD2
J gene: TRBJ2-3
V gene: TRBV4-3
CDR3 DNA: TGCGCCAGCAGCCACGGGACTAGCGGGAGTAGCACAGATACGCAGTATTTT
CDR3 protein: CASSHGTSGSSTDTQYF

clone size: many
D gene: NA
J gene: TRBJ2-1
V gene: TRBV7-2
CDR3 DNA: TGTGCCAGCAGCTTAGTGGGGGGCGGTGAGCAGTTCTTC
CDR3 protein: CASSLVGGGEQFF

clone size: many
D gene: TRBD1
J gene: TRBJ1-5
V gene: TRBV7-6
CDR3 DNA: TGTGCCAGCAGCCCCCGGACAGGGTTCAGCAATCAGCCCCAGCATTTT
CDR3 protein: CASSPRTGFSNQPQHF

clone size: few
D gene: NA
J gene: TRBJ1-2
V gene: TRBV6-6
CDR3 DNA: TGTGCCAGCGCTGGCTACACCTTC
CDR3 protein: CASAGYTF

clone size: NA
D gene: TRBD1
J gene: TRBJ2-1
V gene: TRBV7-9
CDR3 DNA: TGTGCCAGCAGCGGCCGGGACAGGGGGCGAAATGAGCAGTTCTTC
CDR3 protein: CASSGRDRGRNEQFF

clone size: many
D gene: NA
J gene: TRBJ1-4
V gene: TRBV7-2
CDR3 DNA: TGTGCCAGCAGCTTAGTAGCGTTGGGGGGAAAGGGTGAAAAACTGTTTTTT
CDR3 protein: CASSLVALGGKGEKLFF

clone size: few
D gene: TRBD1
J gene: TRBJ1-2
V gene: TRBV28
CDR3 DNA: TGTGCCAGCAGTCCCGCCGGACAGGCGGGGGGTGGCTACACCTTC
CDR3 protein: CASSPAGQAGGGYTF

clone size: many
D gene: TRBD2
J gene: TRBJ2-1
V gene: TRBV10-3
CDR3 DNA: TGTGCCACCCGGGGGACTAGCGGGGGAAACAATGAGCAGTTCTTC
CDR3 protein: CATRGTSGGNNEQFF

clone size: NA
D gene: TRBD1
J gene: TRBJ1-2
V gene: TRBV11-2
CDR3 DNA: TGTGTCAGCAGCTTTGGACAGGCTGGGGGCTACACCTTC
CDR3 protein: CVSSFGQAGGYTF

clone size: few
D gene: TRBD2
J gene: TRBJ2-7
V gene: TRBV6-2/TRBV6-3
CDR3 DNA: TGTGCCAGCAGTACAACCACTAGCGCCGTGGGTCGCGAGCAGTACTTC
CDR3 protein: CASSTTTSAVGREQYF

clone size: NA
D gene: TRBD2
J gene: TRBJ2-7
V gene: TRBV20-1
CDR3 DNA: TGCAGTGCTAAACTAGCGGGAGCCCCCTACGAGCAGTACTTC
CDR3 protein: CSAKLAGAPYEQYF

clone size: many
D gene: NA
J gene: TRBJ2-6
V gene: TRBV7-9
CDR3 DNA: TGTGCCAGCAGGTCAAGTGCAGGGAGTCATCTGGGGGCCAACGTCCTGACTTTC
CDR3 protein: CASRSSAGSHLGANVLTF

clone size: NA
D gene: TRBD1
J gene: TRBJ1-1
V gene: TRBV29-1
CDR3 DNA: TGCAGCGTGCAACAGGGGTCGGGCACTGAAGCTTTCTTT
CDR3 protein: CSVQQGSGTEAFF

clone size: many
D gene: NA
J gene: TRBJ2-3
V gene: TRBV7-9
CDR3 DNA: TGTGCCAGCAGCCAGACTAGTTGGGACGGATATACGCAGTATTTT
CDR3 protein: CASSQTSWDGYTQYF

clone size: NA
D gene: TRBD1
J gene: TRBJ1-6
V gene: TRBV15
CDR3 DNA: TGTGCCACCAGCAGGACCGGGACAGGGAAGAACTCCTATAATTCACCCCTCCACTTT
CDR3 protein: CATSRTGTGKNSYNSPLHF

clone size: many
D gene: TRBD1
J gene: TRBJ2-7
V gene: TRBV7-9
CDR3 DNA: TGTGCCAGCAGCTTCCCGGGACAGGGGGTGAACTACGAGCAGTACTTC
CDR3 protein: CASSFPGQGVNYEQYF

clone size: few
D gene: TRBD2
J gene: TRBJ2-5
V gene: TRBV7-2
CDR3 DNA: TGTGCCAGCAGCCGCCGAGGGACTAGCGGGAGCCTAGAGACCCAGTACTTC
CDR3 protein: CASSRRGTSGSLETQYF

clone size: NA
D gene: NA
J gene: TRBJ2-7
V gene: TRBV7-7
CDR3 DNA: TGTGCCAGCAGCTTAGCGGCAGGTGCTACCTACGAGCAGTACTTC
CDR3 protein: CASSLAAGATYEQYF

clone size: many
D gene: TRBD2
J gene: TRBJ2-1
V gene: TRBV7-8
CDR3 DNA: TGTGCCAGCAGTTTACGCCTAGCGGGAGGGGTGGGTGAGCAGTTCTTC
CDR3 protein: CASSLRLAGGVGEQFF

clone size: NA
D gene: NA
J gene: TRBJ2-1
V gene: TRBV6-2/TRBV6-3
CDR3 DNA: TGTGCCAGCAGTTCCCTTTCCATCTACAATGAGCAGTTCTTC
CDR3 protein: CASSSLSIYNEQFF

clone size: NA
D gene: NA
J gene: TRBJ1-3
V gene: TRBV6-2/TRBV6-3
CDR3 DNA: TGTGCCAGCAGTGGACACTCTGGAAACACCATATATTTT
CDR3 protein: CASSGHSGNTIYF

clone size: NA
D gene: NA
J gene: TRBJ1-5
V gene: TRBV30
CDR3 DNA: TGTGCCTGGAGTGTATCTGGGCGGCCCCAGCATTTT
CDR3 protein: CAWSVSGRPQHF

clone size: NA
D gene: TRBD1
J gene: TRBJ2-7
V gene: TRBV5-5
CDR3 DNA: TGTGCCAGCAGCCTGCTATCGGGACAGACCTACGAGCAGTACTTC
CDR3 protein: CASSLLSGQTYEQYF

clone size: many
D gene: TRBD1
J gene: TRBJ1-4
V gene: TRBV7-2
CDR3 DNA: TGTGCCAGCAGCCCACAGACGGACAGGGGGCGCGAAAAACTGTTTTTT
CDR3 protein: CASSPQTDRGREKLFF

clone size: once
D gene: NA
J gene: TRBJ1-5
V gene: TRBV20-1
CDR3 DNA: TGCAGTGCGGCCAGGCGGCTTGAGGGCAATCAGCCCCAGCATTTT
CDR3 protein: CSAARRLEGNQPQHF

clone size: few
D gene: NA
J gene: TRBJ2-2
V gene: TRBV5-6
CDR3 DNA: TGTGCCAGCACCCGAAGTAGAGGGGAGCTGTTTTTT
CDR3 protein: CASTRSRGELFF

clone size: few
D gene: TRBD2
J gene: TRBJ2-1
V gene: TRBV3-1
CDR3 DNA: TGTGCCAGCAGCTTAGCTTCTAGCGGGGCGCCCCACAATGAGCAGTTCTTC
CDR3 protein: CASSLASSGAPHNEQFF

clone size: NA
D gene: NA
J gene: TRBJ1-2
V gene: TRBV10-2
CDR3 DNA: TGCGCCAGCAGTGAGTCGAATAGGACCCCGGGGGCGGATGGCTACACCTTC
CDR3 protein: CASSESNRTPGADGYTF

clone size: NA
D gene: TRBD1
J gene: TRBJ2-4
V gene: TRBV11-2
CDR3 DNA: TGTGCCAGCAGCTTAACAAGAAGGGACAGGGGAGCCAAAAACATTCAGTACTTC
CDR3 protein: CASSLTRRDRGAKNIQYF

clone size: NA
D gene: NA
J gene: TRBJ2-3
V gene: TRBV29-1
CDR3 DNA: TGCAGCGTTGAACGGGATACGCAGTATTTT
CDR3 protein: CSVERDTQYF

clone size: many
D gene: NA
J gene: TRBJ1-2
V gene: TRBV7-2
CDR3 DNA: TGTGCCAGCAGCTCACAGGGTTATGGCTACACCTTC
CDR3 protein: CASSSQGYGYTF

clone size: few
D gene: NA
J gene: TRBJ2-1
V gene: TRBV25-1
CDR3 DNA: TGTGCCAGCAGTGTCCCGGGTCTACACAATGAGCAGTTCTTC
CDR3 protein: CASSVPGLHNEQFF

clone size: NA
D gene: TRBD1
J gene: TRBJ1-6
V gene: TRBV20-1
CDR3 DNA: TGCAGTGCTAGAGGGGACAGGGCCTATAATTCACCCCTCCACTTT
CDR3 protein: CSARGDRAYNSPLHF

clone size: NA
D gene: NA
J gene: TRBJ2-1
V gene: TRBV20-1
CDR3 DNA: TGCAGTGCTAGAGGCAGGTTTAATCTGGCCTACAATGAGCAGTTCTTC
CDR3 protein: CSARGRFNLAYNEQFF

clone size: few
D gene: NA
J gene: TRBJ2-7
V gene: TRBV12-3/TRBV12-4
CDR3 DNA: TGTGCCAGCACCGAGGGAACCTACGAGCAGTACTTC
CDR3 protein: CASTEGTYEQYF

clone size: many
D gene: NA
J gene: TRBJ2-7
V gene: TRBV7-2
CDR3 DNA: TGTGCCAGCAGCTCCAGTTTCTCCTACGAGCAGTACTTC
CDR3 protein: CASSSSFSYEQYF

clone size: many
D gene: TRBD1
J gene: TRBJ1-2
V gene: TRBV7-6
CDR3 DNA: TGTGCCAGCAGGTCCGGGACAGGGGTATCAAACTATGGCTACACCTTC
CDR3 protein: CASRSGTGVSNYGYTF

clone size: few
D gene: NA
J gene: TRBJ2-3
V gene: TRBV12-3/TRBV12-4
CDR3 DNA: TGTGCCAGCAGTTTAAGCGCTTCAGATACGCAGTATTTT
CDR3 protein: CASSLSASDTQYF

clone size: few
D gene: NA
J gene: TRBJ1-3
V gene: TRBV19
CDR3 DNA: TGTGCCAGTAGTACAGGACCCTCTGGAAACACCATATATTTT
CDR3 protein: CASSTGPSGNTIYF

clone size: few
D gene: TRBD2
J gene: TRBJ2-1
V gene: TRBV11-3
CDR3 DNA: TGTGCCAGCAGCTTCGGCGGGAGGAGTTTCAATGAGCAGTTCTTC
CDR3 protein: CASSFGGRSFNEQFF

clone size: NA
D gene: NA
J gene: TRBJ2-3
V gene: TRBV7-2
CDR3 DNA: TGTGCCAGCAGCTCATACCGCCTCACAGATACGCAGTATTTT
CDR3 protein: CASSSYRLTDTQYF

clone size: many
D gene: NA
J gene: TRBJ1-3
V gene: TRBV7-2
CDR3 DNA: TGTGCCAGCAGCTTACCCCCCACAAGGGGAGGAACCACCATATATTTT
CDR3 protein: CASSLPPTRGGTTIYF

clone size: NA
D gene: TRBD2
J gene: TRBJ2-3
V gene: TRBV29-1
CDR3 DNA: TGCAGCGGTGGGACTAGCGGAATCACAGATACGCAGTATTTT
CDR3 protein: CSGGTSGITDTQYF

clone size: few
D gene: NA
J gene: TRBJ2-1
V gene: TRBV4-1
CDR3 DNA: TGCGCCAGCAGCCAAGGCGGACCCCGATATTACAATGAGCAGTTCTTC
CDR3 protein: CASSQGGPRYYNEQFF

clone size: NA
D gene: TRBD2
J gene: TRBJ2-1
V gene: TRBV19
CDR3 DNA: TGTGCCAGTAGTTCGCGGGAGAGAGATGAGCAGTTCTTC
CDR3 protein: CASSSRERDEQFF

clone size: NA
D gene: NA
J gene: TRBJ2-3
V gene: TRBV7-3
CDR3 DNA: TGTGCCAGCAGCTTACGAAGTATATTCACAGATACGCAGTATTTT
CDR3 protein: CASSLRSIFTDTQYF

clone size: NA
D gene: NA
J gene: TRBJ2-1
V gene: TRBV20-1
CDR3 DNA: TGCAGTGCTAGAGACTCCGGGACTGGAGATGAGCAGTTCTTC
CDR3 protein: CSARDSGTGDEQFF

clone size: NA
D gene: NA
J gene: TRBJ2-3
V gene: TRBV7-9
CDR3 DNA: TGTGCCAGCAGCCACCCGACATCCCCCACAGATACGCAGTATTTT
CDR3 protein: CASSHPTSPTDTQYF

clone size: few
D gene: NA
J gene: TRBJ2-7
V gene: TRBV2
CDR3 DNA: TGTGCCAGCACCCTGCAGGCTACAAGCTCCTACGAGCAGTACTTC
CDR3 protein: CASTLQATSSYEQYF

clone size: few
D gene: NA
J gene: TRBJ2-2
V gene: TRBV7-3
CDR3 DNA: TGTGCCAGCGGCTCAACAGGCACCGGGGAGCTGTTTTTT
CDR3 protein: CASGSTGTGELFF